This T cell receptor beta chain stems from a study of PD-1 blockade in classical Hodgkin lymphoma. In the study overall: Patients had nivolumab dosed at 3 mg/kg, delivered intravenously every 2 weeks. Whole-study findings and limits: Whoever responded completely had baseline diversity much like that seen in newly diagnosed patients.

Deletions cut 7 bases from V and 3 bases from J, with 15 bases between. Germline CDR1 and CDR2: SGHAT and FQNNGV. The CDR3 length is 14 residues. Time point noted: cycle 4 day 1 (C4D1), after five to seven weeks of nivolumab. Each patient's relapse followed autologous stem cell transplantation, and brentuximab vedotin exposure varied. Sequenced by immunoSEQ multiplex PCR; TCRdb stores in-frame clones only, minus some. The sample lists fewer than 55,000 clones, around 80% occurring once. A word on this clone: Its specificity is not known.

This TCR was sampled from a human donor with classical Hodgkin lymphoma. This chain joins TRBV11-2 and TRBJ1-1, with D possibly matching TRBD1 (5 bases). Sequencing was performed on peripheral blood mononuclear cells (PBMCs), taken before the fourth cycle of nivolumab. DNA for the CDR3: TGTGCCAGCATCCCCCCGAGGGGATACACTGAAGCTTTCTTT. Protein sequence: CASIPPRGYTEAFF.